The following is a TCR beta chain sequence with its context. What it binds is not known. Unexposed donor CD4+ T cells date from 2011-2018, before the COVID-19 pandemic. The cells were cultured for approximately 10 days before CD4+ T cells were isolated. Testing used SARS-CoV-2 S/N and four cold-coronavirus spikes on unexposed-donor CD4+ T cells, cells permitting. Some 1.9 million PBMCs per well were cultured with 7.5 to 10 IU/ml IL-2. Half the medium was replaced with IL-2 medium on days 3 and 7. The CDR3 runs 14 residues. Trimming at V came to 5 bases and at J to 5 bases, leaving 8 bases not matched to a gene. CDR1 LNHDA and CDR2 SQIVND come from the germline V gene (reference sequence). This sample is drawn from a study of CD4 T cells in relation to SARS-CoV-2 and coronaviruses. Study information: After 10 days of antigen culture, PBMC TCR beta CDR3s were sequenced.

Profiling relied on immunoSEQ multiplex PCR, and the TCRdb table lists in-frame clones only, not all of them. The sample has 20,000 to 25,000 clones; 70% to 85% are singletons. The specimen sequenced was CD4+ T cells from PBMCs, cultured in vitro. The TCR sequence derives from a human donor in good health. The chain has TRBV19 and TRBJ2-5, with 7 bases aligning to TRBD1. The CDR3 sequence: CASSSQGSVETQYF. The DNA for the CDR3 is TGTGCCAGTAGTTCACAGGGGTCAGTGGAGACCCAGTACTTC.